The clone carrying this T cell receptor beta chain showed up just a few times. With 9 bases removed from V and 0 bases from J, the gap between germline ends came to 13 bases. This CDR3 is 15 amino acids long. Per the germline V gene, CDR1 is KGHDR and CDR2 is SFDVKD. The data belong to a study of metastatic and nonmetastatic thyroid tumors. Study-wide context: Samples came from malignant and benign thyroid patients, and repertoires were compared across blood and tumor or nodule tissue.

TCRdb called clones again from the PCR reads with MiXCR. The sample has over 11,000 clones; about 22% are singletons. Among the patients, none had received any treatment before thyroid surgery. This receptor was obtained from a female donor with papillary thyroid cancer or a benign thyroid nodule (not recorded which). Some clones in this sample may be carry-over from other donors' samples. The chain recombines TRBV24-1 with TRBJ2-2; D gene unclear. The sample was blood. Here the CDR3 reads CATLDASSNTGELFF. CDR3 bases: TGTGCCACCCTAGATGCCTCCTCGAACACCGGGGAGCTGTTTTTT.